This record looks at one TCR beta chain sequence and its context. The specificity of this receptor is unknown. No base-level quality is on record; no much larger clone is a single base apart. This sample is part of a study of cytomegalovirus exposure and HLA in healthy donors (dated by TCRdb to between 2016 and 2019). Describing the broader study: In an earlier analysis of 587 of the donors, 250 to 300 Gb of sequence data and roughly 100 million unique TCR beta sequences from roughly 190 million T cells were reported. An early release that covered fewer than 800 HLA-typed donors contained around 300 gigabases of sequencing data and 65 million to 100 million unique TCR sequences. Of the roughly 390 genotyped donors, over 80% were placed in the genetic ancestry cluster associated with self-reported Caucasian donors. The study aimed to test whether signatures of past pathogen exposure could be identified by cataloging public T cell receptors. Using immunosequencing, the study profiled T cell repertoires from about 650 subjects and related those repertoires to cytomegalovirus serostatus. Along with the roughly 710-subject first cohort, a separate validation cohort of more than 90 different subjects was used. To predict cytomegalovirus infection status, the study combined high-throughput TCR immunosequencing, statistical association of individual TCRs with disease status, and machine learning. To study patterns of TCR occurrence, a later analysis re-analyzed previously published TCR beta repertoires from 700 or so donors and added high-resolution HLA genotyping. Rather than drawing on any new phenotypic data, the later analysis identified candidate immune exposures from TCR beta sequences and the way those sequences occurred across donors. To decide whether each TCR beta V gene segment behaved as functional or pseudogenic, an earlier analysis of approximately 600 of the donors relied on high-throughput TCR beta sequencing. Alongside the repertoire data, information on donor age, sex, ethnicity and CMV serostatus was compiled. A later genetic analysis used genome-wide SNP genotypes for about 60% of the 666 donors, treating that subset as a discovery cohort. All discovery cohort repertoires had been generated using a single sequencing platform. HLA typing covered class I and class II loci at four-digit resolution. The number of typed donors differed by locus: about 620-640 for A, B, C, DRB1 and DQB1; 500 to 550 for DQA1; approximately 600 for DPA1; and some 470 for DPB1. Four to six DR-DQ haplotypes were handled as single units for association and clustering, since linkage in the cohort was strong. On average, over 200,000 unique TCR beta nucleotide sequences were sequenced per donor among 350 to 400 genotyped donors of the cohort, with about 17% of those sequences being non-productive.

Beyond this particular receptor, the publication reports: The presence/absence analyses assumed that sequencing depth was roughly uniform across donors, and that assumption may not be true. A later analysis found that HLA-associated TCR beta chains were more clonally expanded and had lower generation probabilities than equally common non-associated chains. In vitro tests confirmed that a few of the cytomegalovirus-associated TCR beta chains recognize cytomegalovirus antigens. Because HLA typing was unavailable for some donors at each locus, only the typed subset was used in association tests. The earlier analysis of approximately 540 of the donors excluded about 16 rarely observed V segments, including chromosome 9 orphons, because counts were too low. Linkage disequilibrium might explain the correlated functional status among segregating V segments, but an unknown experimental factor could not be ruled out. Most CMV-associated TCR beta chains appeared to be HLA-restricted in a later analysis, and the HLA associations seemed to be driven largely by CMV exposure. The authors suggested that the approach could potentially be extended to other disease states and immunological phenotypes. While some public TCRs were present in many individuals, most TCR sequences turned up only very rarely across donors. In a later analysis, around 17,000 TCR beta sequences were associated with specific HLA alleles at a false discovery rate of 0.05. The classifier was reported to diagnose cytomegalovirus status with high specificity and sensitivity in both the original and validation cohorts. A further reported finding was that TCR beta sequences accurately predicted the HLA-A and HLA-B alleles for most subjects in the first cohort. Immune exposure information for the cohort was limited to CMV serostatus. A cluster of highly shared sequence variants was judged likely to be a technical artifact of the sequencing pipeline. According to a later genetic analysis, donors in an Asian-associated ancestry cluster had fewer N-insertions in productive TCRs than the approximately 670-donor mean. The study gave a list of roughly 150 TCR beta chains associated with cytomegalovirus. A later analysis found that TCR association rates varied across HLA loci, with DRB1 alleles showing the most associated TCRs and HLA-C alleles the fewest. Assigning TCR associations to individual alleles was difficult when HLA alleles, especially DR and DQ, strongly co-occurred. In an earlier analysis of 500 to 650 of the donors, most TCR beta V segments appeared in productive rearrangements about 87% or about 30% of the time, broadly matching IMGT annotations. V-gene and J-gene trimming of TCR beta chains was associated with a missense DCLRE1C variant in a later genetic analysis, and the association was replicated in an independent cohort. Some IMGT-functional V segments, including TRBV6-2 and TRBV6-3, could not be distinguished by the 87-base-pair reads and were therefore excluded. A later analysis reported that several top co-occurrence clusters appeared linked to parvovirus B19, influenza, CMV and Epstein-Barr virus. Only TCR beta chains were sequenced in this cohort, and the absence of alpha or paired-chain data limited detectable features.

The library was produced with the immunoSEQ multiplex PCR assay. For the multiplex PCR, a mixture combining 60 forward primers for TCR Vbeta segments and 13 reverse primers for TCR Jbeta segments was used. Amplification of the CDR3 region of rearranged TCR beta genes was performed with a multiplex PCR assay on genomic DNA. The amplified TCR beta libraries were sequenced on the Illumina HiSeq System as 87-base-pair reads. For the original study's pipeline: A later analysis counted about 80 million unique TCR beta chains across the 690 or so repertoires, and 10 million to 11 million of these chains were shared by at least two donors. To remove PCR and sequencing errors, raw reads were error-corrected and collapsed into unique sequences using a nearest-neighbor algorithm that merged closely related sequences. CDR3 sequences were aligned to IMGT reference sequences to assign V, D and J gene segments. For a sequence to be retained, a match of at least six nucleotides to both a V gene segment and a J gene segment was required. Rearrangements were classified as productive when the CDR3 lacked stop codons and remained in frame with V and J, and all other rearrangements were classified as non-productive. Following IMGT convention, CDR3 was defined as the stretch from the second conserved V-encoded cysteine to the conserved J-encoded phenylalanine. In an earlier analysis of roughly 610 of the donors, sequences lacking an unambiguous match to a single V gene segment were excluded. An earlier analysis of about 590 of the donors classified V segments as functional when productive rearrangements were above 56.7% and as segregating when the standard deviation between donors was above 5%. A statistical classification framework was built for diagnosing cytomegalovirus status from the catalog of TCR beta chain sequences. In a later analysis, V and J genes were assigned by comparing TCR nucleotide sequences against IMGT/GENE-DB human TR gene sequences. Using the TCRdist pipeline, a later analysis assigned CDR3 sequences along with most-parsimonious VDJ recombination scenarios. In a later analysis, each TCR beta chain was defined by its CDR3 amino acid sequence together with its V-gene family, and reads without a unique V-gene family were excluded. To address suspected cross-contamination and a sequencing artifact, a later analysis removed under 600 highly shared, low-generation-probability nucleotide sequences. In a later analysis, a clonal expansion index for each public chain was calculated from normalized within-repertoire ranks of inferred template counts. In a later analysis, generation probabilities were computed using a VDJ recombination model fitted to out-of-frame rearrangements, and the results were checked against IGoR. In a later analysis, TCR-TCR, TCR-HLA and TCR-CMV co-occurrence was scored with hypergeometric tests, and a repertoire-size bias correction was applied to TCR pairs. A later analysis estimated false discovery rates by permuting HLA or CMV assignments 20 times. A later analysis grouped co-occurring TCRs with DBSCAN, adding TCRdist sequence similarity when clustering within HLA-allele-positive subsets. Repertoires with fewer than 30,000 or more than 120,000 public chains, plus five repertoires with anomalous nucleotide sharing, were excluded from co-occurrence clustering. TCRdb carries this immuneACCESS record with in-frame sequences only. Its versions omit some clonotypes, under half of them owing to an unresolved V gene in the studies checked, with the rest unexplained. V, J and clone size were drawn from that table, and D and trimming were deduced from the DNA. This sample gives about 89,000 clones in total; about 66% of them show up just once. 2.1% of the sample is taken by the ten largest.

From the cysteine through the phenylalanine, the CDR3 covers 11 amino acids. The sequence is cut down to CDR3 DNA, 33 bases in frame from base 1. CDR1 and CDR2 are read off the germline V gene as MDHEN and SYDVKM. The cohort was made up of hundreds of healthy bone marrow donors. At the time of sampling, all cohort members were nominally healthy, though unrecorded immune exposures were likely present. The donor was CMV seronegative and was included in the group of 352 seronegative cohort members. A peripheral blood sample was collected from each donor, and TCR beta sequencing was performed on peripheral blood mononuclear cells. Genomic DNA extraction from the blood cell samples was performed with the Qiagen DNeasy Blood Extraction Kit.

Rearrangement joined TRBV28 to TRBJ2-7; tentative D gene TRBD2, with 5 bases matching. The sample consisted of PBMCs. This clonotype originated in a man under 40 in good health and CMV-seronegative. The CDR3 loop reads CVCRGSYEQYF. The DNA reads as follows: TGTGTTTGCCGGGGATCCTACGAGCAGTACTTC.